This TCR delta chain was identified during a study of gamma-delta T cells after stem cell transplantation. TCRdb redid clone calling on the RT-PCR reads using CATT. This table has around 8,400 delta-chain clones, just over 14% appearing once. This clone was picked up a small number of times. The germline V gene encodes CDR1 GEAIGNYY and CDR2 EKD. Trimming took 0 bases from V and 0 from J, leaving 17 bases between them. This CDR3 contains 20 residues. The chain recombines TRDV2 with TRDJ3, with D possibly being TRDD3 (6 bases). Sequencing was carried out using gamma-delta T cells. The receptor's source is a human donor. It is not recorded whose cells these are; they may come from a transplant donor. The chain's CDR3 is CACDTVLEDTSSWDTRQMFF. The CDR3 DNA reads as TGTGCCTGTGACACCGTACTGGAGGATACTAGCTCCTGGGACACCCGACAGATGTTTTTC.